Listed below are T cell receptor beta chains from one sample, sequenced in a study of post-analysis software for immune sequencing data. TCRdb itself ran the PCR reads through MiXCR, one entry per CDR3 protein. The table shows roughly 600,000 distinct CDR3 sequences, with 44% occurring only once. Material: blood. These receptors were collected from a girl aged 10 to 17 with multiple sclerosis. Each CDR3 is given with its conserved first and last residue. D genes are given only for firm matches. Size is stated for part of the rows, as once, few or many counts, or as a class when the clone is expanded.

size,D,J,V,DNA,CDR3
NA,TRBD2,TRBJ2-1,TRBV6-4,TGTGCCAGCAGCGCGACTAGCGGGAGGGGTCCGTCCTACAATGAGCAGTTCTTC,CASSATSGRGPSYNEQFF
NA,NA,TRBJ1-2,TRBV7-9,TGTGCCAGCAGCCTTTCGACGGGATCTAACTATGGCTACACCTTC,CASSLSTGSNYGYTF
NA,TRBD1,TRBJ1-2,TRBV5-1,TGCGCCAGCAGCCCTCAGGGGGACAACTATGGCTACACCTTC,CASSPQGDNYGYTF
few,NA,TRBJ2-5,TRBV5-6,TGTGCCAGCAGCTTGCAAGGTGGGATGACTGGGGAGACCCAGTACTTC,CASSLQGGMTGETQYF
NA,TRBD2,TRBJ2-5,TRBV7-9,TGTGCCAGCAGCTCCCTAGGACTAGCGGGCATATTTCAAGAGACCCAGTACTTC,CASSSLGLAGIFQETQYF
NA,NA,TRBJ2-1,TRBV20-1,TGCAGTGCTAGGTGGACTACCTCTCGCTCCTACAATGAGCAGTTCTTC,CSARWTTSRSYNEQFF
few,NA,TRBJ2-6,TRBV7-8,TGTGCCAGCAGCCCGGACTCTACTGGGGCCAACGTCCTGACTTTC,CASSPDSTGANVLTF
NA,NA,TRBJ1-4,TRBV12-3/TRBV12-4,TGTGCCAGCAGTTTAGGTGACTATCCTAATGACAAACTGTTTTTT,CASSLGDYPNDKLFF
few,TRBD2,TRBJ2-3,TRBV12-3/TRBV12-4,TGTGCCAGCACCCCAGTAGTTGATTTAGCGGGGTACACAGATACGCAGTATTTT,CASTPVVDLAGYTDTQYF
few,NA,TRBJ1-5,TRBV25-1,TGTGCCAGCAATAGGGTTCGAGGGGTCAGGAGCAATCAGCCCCAGCATTTT,CASNRVRGVRSNQPQHF
NA,NA,TRBJ1-5,TRBV7-9,TGTGCCAGCAGCTTTGAAGGGCCCCAGCATTTT,CASSFEGPQHF
few,NA,TRBJ2-6,TRBV5-5,TGTGCCAGCAGCTTGGCTCGAATCGGGGCCTCTGGGGCCAACGTCCTGACTTTC,CASSLARIGASGANVLTF
few,TRBD1,TRBJ2-3,TRBV27,TGTGCCAGCTCGAGCCTCTGGGGACAGGGAGGCAAGGATACGCAGTATTTT,CASSSLWGQGGKDTQYF
few,TRBD1,TRBJ1-2,TRBV7-3,TGTGCCAGCAGCTCAAACAGGGACAGCGGCTACACCTTC,CASSSNRDSGYTF
NA,NA,TRBJ2-1,TRBV2,TGTGCCAGCGTAAGGGCGGCTTACAATGAGCAGTTCTTC,CASVRAAYNEQFF
NA,TRBD1,TRBJ2-4,TRBV30,TGTGCCTGGAGTATGGGGACAGAGGTTCACATTCAGTACTTC,CAWSMGTEVHIQYF
NA,TRBD1,TRBJ2-1,TRBV13,TGTGCCAGCAGCTGGGGGACAGACCCTAATGAGCAGTTCTTC,CASSWGTDPNEQFF
NA,TRBD1,TRBJ2-7,TRBV7-2,TGTGCCAGCAGCTTTCGACCGGGACAGGGTAACGAGCAGTACTTC,CASSFRPGQGNEQYF
NA,NA,TRBJ2-7,TRBV5-5,TGTGCCAGCAGCCTGCCAGGGAGGTCCTACGAGCAGTACTTC,CASSLPGRSYEQYF
NA,TRBD1,TRBJ2-7,TRBV20-1,TGCAGTGCTAGATCAGGGACAGGCCCCTACAATGAGCAGTACTTC,CSARSGTGPYNEQYF
NA,NA,TRBJ1-1,TRBV29-1,TGCAGCGTTGCCAGGACAGCTATGAACACTGAAGCTTTCTTT,CSVARTAMNTEAFF
NA,NA,TRBJ1-1,TRBV12-3/TRBV12-4,TGTGCCAGCAGTTCTCTAAGGAGCACTGAAGCTTTCTTT,CASSSLRSTEAFF
NA,NA,TRBJ2-3,TRBV5-6,TGTGCCAGCAGCCTACTGGGGGCTAGCACGGATACGCAGTATTTT,CASSLLGASTDTQYF
once,NA,TRBJ1-4,TRBV6-1,TGTGCCAGCAGTGAAGGGGCAGGGTTAAACGAAAAACTGTTTTTT,CASSEGAGLNEKLFF
NA,NA,TRBJ1-4,TRBV29-1,TGCAGCGTCCAGGGGAGGGATGAAAAACTGTTTTTT,CSVQGRDEKLFF
few,TRBD2,TRBJ2-7,TRBV9,TGTGCCAGCAGCGTAGGGACTAGCGGGAGATACGAGCAGTACTTC,CASSVGTSGRYEQYF
many,TRBD1,TRBJ2-5,TRBV6-2/TRBV6-3,TGTGCCAGCAGTGACAGGGAACAAGAGACCCAGTACTTC,CASSDREQETQYF
NA,NA,TRBJ2-5,TRBV4-1,TGCGCCAGCAGCCTCGAGGGGGGGGGTCAAGAGACCCAGTACTTC,CASSLEGGGQETQYF
NA,NA,TRBJ1-5,TRBV10-3,TGTGCCATCAGTGAGTCGCCCGGGGGGTCCAATCAGCCCCAGCATTTT,CAISESPGGSNQPQHF
NA,TRBD1,TRBJ1-1,TRBV12-3/TRBV12-4,TGTGCCAGCAGTCCGAACGACAGGGACACTGAAGCTTTCTTT,CASSPNDRDTEAFF
once,TRBD2,TRBJ2-5,TRBV20-1,TGCAGTGCTAGAGACCCACTAGCGGGGGGAAAAGAGACCCAGTACTTC,CSARDPLAGGKETQYF
NA,NA,TRBJ2-7,TRBV30,TGTGCCTGGAGTGGGGCCACGGGCTACGAGCAGTACTTC,CAWSGATGYEQYF
NA,NA,TRBJ2-3,TRBV20-1,TGCAGTGTTAGCTGGCGGATTAGCACAGATACGCAGTATTTT,CSVSWRISTDTQYF
few,NA,TRBJ2-7,TRBV27,TGTGCCAGCAGTTTCACCGACCCAACCGAGGAGCAGTACTTC,CASSFTDPTEEQYF
NA,NA,TRBJ1-2,TRBV29-1,TGCAGCATCGGGGGGACAAACTATGGCTACACCTTC,CSIGGTNYGYTF
NA,NA,TRBJ2-3,TRBV20-1,TGCAGTGCTCGCGTAGTCGGGGGCCCCACAGATACGCAGTATTTT,CSARVVGGPTDTQYF
few,TRBD1,TRBJ1-2,TRBV27,TGTGCCAGCAGTACGGGACAGGGGACTGGCTACACCTTC,CASSTGQGTGYTF